The next 3 T cell receptor beta chains were all read from a single sample in a study of blood T cells in healthy people across ages. Using a J-beta primer mix together with a sample-barcoded 5' primer, a second PCR was run for roughly 6 to 12 cycles. TCRdb analysed the 5' RACE reads with MiXCR anew, one entry per CDR3 protein. The sample has around 1.5 million distinct CDR3 sequences; roughly 32% are singletons. The source material was blood. All receptors come from a woman aged 25 to 45 in good health.

This clonotype was seen repeatedly, ten times or more. The chain couples TRBV4-1 to TRBJ2-7; TRBD1 is a possible D gene (5 bases). Germline assignment: CDR1 MGHRA and CDR2 YSYEKL. Trimming cost V 2 bases and J 6 bases, with 20 bases left between them. The CDR3 is made up of 16 amino acids. CDR3 sequence: CASSQTGAVGAPEQYF. The CDR3, as DNA: TGCGCCAGCAGCCAAACTGGAGCCGTTGGGGCTCCCGAGCAGTACTTC.

The chain links TRBV2 to TRBJ2-3; 10 nucleotides agree with TRBD2. The CDR3 totals 16 residues. Germline-derived CDR1 and CDR2 are SNHLY and FYNNEI. With 7 bases clipped from V and 4 bases from J, the junction kept 11 bases outside the gene matches. CDR3 nucleotide sequence: TGTGCCAGCACTTTAAGGACTAGCGGAATTTCAGATACGCAGTATTTT. Translating it yields CASTLRTSGISDTQYF.

This clonotype was seen ten or more times. The chain employs TRBV5-1 and TRBJ2-5; D unresolved. Germline loops: CDR1 SGHRS, CDR2 YFSETQ. The CDR3 is 15 residues long. V dropped 0 bases and J dropped 3 bases, with 12 bases sitting between them. The CDR3 region is CASSLGGEVEETQYF. The CDR3 DNA follows: TGCGCCAGCAGCTTGGGCGGTGAGGTGGAAGAGACCCAGTACTTC.